The clone carrying this T cell receptor beta chain was seen at least ten times. Its antigen is unidentified. Germline CDR1 reads SGDLS; CDR2 reads YYNGEE. The CDR3 length is 13 residues. Trimming removed 3 bases from V and 6 bases from J; junction bases left unmatched: 4. Breast cancer patients provided tissue from their axillary draining lymph nodes. These data are taken from a study of breast tumors, draining lymph nodes, adjacent tissues. TCRdb re-derived calls from the multiplex PCR reads in MiXCR, one entry per CDR3 protein. The sample records about 270,000 distinct CDR3 sequences, over 25% being singletons. Study findings and constraints: Tumors had less TCR diversity than lymph nodes, more than nontumor tissue. The lymph node origin of tumor T cells was framed as consistent with a hypothesis, not demonstrated. Compared with basal-like, luminal-like tumors shared significantly more repertoire with nontumor tissue. Data fit most tumor T cells coming from lymph node, expanding in tumor.

The sample comprised axillary lymph node tissue. The chain carries TRBV9 and TRBJ2-3, with TRBD2 identical over 7 bases. This TCR was recovered from a female donor with breast cancer. Some clones in this sample may be carry-over from other donors' samples. The CDR3 sequence: CASSATLADTQYF. CDR3 nucleotide sequence: TGTGCCAGCAGCGCCACACTAGCGGATACGCAGTATTTT.